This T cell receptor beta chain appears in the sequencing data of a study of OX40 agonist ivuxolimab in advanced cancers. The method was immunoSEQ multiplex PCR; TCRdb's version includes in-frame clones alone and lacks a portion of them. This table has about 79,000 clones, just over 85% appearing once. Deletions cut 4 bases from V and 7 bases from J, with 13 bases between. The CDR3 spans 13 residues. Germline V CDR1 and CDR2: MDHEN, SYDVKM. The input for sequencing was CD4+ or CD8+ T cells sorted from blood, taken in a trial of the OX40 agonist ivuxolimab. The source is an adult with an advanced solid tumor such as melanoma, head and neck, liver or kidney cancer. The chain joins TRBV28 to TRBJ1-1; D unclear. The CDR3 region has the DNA TGTGCCAGCAGTTCTTCCCCAGATATTGAAGCTTTCTTT. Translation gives CASSSSPDIEAFF.